This T cell receptor beta chain was identified in a study of blood T cell repertoires in COVID-19. In the study overall: The origin of the acute and convalescent COVID-19 samples was the United States, Italy and Spain.

Authors' processing steps: Estimation of nucleated cell counts was performed using reference gene primer amplification. Profiling relied on immunoSEQ multiplex PCR, and the TCRdb table lists in-frame clones only, not all of them. D and trimming were read from the DNA, whereas the V and J calls and clone size are those reported in that table. Altogether 300,000 to 350,000 clones are present, over 70% being singletons, with the ten largest covering more than 5%. Concerning this clone: The junction does not match germline at one end; this may be a read error. Different DNA sequences within this sample yield the same CDR3.

The germline CDR1 and CDR2 sequences are SNHLY and FYNNEI. This CDR3 spans 12 amino acids. The sequenced sample was PBMCs or T cells enriched from blood (not recorded which). The sequence was obtained from a man in his thirties or forties who had recovered from COVID-19. This sequence joins TRBV2 and TRBJ1-2, with 7 bases lining up with TRBD1. CDR3 loop: CASREDRDGYTF. As DNA, the CDR3 is TGTGCCAGCAGGGAAGACAGGGATGGCTACACCTTC.